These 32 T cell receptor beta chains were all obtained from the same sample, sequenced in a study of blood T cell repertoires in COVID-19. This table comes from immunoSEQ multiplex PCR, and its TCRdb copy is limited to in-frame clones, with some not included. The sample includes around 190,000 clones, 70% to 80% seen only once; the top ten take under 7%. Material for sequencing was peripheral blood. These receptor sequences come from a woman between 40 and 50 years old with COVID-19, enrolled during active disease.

CDR3 DNA: TGTGCCAGCATAATTTCTCCGGGACAGGGAGGCGAGCAGTTCTTC. This translates into CASIISPGQGGEQFF. The V gene is TRBV6-5, the J gene TRBJ2-1; TRBD1 matches at 9 bases. Unmatched junction bases numbered 14, after V lost 7 bases and J lost 10 bases. Germline V lookup: CDR1 MNHEY, CDR2 SVGAGI. The CDR3 is 15 amino acids.

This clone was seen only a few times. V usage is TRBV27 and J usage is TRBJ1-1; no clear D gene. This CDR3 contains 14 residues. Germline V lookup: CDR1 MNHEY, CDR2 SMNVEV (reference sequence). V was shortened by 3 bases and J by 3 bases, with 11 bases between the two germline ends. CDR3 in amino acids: CASSLAGSHTEAFF. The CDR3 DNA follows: TGTGCCAGCAGTTTGGCGGGTAGTCACACTGAAGCTTTCTTT.

The CDR3 nucleotides are TGTGCCACTTCCGGGACTAGCAGTGAGCAGTTCTTC. Its protein is CATSGTSSEQFF. The V gene is TRBV12-3 or TRBV12-4, the J gene TRBJ2-1; TRBD2 aligns across 9 bases. Germline trimming cut 10 bases from V and 9 bases from J; bases unmatched to any gene: 7. The CDR3 runs to 12 residues.

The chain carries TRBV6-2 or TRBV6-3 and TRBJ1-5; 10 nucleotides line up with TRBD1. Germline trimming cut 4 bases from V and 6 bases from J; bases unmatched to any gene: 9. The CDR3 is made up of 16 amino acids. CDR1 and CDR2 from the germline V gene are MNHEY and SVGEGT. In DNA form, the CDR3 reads TGTGCCAGCAGTTCATATCGGACAGGGGGTGGTCAGCCCCAGCATTTT. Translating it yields CASSSYRTGGGQPQHF.

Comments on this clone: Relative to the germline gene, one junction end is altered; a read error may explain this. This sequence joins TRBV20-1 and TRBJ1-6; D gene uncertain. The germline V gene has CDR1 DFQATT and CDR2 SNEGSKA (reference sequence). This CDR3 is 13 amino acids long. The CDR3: CSASEVRLSSLHF. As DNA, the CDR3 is TGCAGTGCTAGTGAGGTCAGACTTTCATCCCTCCACTTT.

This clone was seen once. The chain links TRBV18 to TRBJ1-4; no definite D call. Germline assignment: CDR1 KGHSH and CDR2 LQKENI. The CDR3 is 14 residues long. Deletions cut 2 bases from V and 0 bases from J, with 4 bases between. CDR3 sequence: CASSPTATNEKLFF. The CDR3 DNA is TGTGCCAGCTCACCAACAGCAACTAATGAAAAACTGTTTTTT.

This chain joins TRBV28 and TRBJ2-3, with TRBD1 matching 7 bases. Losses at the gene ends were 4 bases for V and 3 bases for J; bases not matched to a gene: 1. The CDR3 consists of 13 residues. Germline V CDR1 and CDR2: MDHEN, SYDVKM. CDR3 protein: CASSSGQTDTQYF. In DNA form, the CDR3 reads TGTGCCAGCAGTTCGGGACAGACAGATACGCAGTATTTT.

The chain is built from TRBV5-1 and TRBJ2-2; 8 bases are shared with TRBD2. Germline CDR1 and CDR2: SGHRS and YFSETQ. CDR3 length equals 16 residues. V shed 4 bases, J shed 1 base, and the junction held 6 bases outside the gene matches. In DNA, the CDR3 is TGCGCCAGCAGCCTTGGGAGCGGGGGGAACACCGGGGAGCTGTTTTTT. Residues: CASSLGSGGNTGELFF.

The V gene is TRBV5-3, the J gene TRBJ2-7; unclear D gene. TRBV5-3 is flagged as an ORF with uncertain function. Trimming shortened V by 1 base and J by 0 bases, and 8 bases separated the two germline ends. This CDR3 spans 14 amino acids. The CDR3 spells CARSLFWSSYEQYF. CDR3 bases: TGTGCCAGAAGCTTGTTCTGGAGCTCCTACGAGCAGTACTTC.

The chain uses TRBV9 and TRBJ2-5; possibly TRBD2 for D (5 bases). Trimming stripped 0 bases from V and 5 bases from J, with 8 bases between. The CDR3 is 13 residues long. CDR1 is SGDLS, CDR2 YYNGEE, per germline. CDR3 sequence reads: CASSVAGGETQYF. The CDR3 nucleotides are TGTGCCAGCAGCGTAGCGGGCGGGGAGACCCAGTACTTC.

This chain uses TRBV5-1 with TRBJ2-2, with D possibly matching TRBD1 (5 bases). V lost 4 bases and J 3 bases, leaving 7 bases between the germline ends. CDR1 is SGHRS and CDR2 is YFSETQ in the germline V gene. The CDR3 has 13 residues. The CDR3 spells CASSGADTGELFF. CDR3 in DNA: TGCGCCAGCAGCGGGGCAGACACCGGGGAGCTGTTTTTT.

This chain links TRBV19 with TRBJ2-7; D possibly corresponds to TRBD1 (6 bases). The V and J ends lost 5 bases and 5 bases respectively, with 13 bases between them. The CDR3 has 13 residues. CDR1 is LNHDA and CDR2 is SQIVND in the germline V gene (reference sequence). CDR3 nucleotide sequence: TGTGCCAGTAGTTCCCAGGGGTACAACGAGCAGTACTTC. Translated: CASSSQGYNEQYF.

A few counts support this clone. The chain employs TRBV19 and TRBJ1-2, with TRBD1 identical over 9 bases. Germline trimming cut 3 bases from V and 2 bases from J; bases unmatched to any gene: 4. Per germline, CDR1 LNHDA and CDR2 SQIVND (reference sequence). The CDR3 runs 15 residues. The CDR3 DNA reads TGTGCCAGTAGTATCTTTGACAGGGGGAACTATGGCTACACCTTC. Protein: CASSIFDRGNYGYTF.

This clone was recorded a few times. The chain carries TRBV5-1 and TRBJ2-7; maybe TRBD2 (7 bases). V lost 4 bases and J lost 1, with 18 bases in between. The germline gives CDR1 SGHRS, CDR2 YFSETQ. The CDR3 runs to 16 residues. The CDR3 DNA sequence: TGCGCCAGCAGCCCTGGACAGCGGGGAGATTCCTACGAGCAGTACTTC. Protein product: CASSPGQRGDSYEQYF. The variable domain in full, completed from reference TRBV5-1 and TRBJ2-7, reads KAGVTQTPRYLIKTRGQQVTLSCSPISGHRSVSWYQQTPGQGLQFLFEYFSETQRNKGNFPGRFSGRQFSNSRSEMNVSTLELGDSALYLCASSPGQRGDSYEQYFGPGTRLTVT.

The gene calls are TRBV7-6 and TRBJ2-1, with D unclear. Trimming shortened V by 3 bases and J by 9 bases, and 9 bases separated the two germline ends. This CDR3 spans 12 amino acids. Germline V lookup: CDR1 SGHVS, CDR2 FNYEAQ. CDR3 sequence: CASSLHLSEQFF. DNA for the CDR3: TGTGCCAGCAGCTTGCACCTGAGTGAGCAGTTCTTC.

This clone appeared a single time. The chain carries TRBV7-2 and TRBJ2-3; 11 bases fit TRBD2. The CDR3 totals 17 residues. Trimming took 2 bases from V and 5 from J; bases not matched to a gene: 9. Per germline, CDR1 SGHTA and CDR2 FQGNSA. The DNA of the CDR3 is TGTGCCAGCAGCTTAATGCTAGCGGGGGGACCGAGAGATACGCAGTATTTT. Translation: CASSLMLAGGPRDTQYF.

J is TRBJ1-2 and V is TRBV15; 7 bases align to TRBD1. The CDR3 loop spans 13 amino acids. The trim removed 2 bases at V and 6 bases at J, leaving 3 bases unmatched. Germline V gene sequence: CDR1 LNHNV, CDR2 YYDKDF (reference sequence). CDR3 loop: CATSRSQGDGYTF. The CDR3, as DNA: TGTGCCACCAGCAGATCTCAGGGGGATGGCTACACCTTC.

CDR3 loop: CASSARVSSYNSPLHF. Here the CDR3 DNA reads TGTGCCAGCAGCGCAAGAGTGAGCTCCTATAATTCACCCCTCCACTTT. The chain is built from TRBV9 and TRBJ1-6; the D is unclear. There are 16 residues in the CDR3. Between the trimmed V and J ends, which lost 3 bases and 0 bases, there was a span of 10 bases. The V gene's germline CDR1 is SGDLS and CDR2 YYNGEE.

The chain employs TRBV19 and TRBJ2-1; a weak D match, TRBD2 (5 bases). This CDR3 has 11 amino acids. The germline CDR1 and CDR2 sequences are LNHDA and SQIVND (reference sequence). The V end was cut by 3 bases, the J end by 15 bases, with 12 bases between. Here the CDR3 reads CASSIWGERFF. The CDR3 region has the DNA TGTGCCAGTAGTATTTGGGGAGAGAGGTTCTTC. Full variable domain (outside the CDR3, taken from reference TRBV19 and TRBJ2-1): DGGITQSPKYLFRKEGQNVTLSCEQNLNHDAMYWYRQDPGQGLRLIYYSQIVNDFQKGDIAEGYSVSREKKESFPLTVTSAQKNPTAFYLCASSIWGERFFGPGTRLTVL.

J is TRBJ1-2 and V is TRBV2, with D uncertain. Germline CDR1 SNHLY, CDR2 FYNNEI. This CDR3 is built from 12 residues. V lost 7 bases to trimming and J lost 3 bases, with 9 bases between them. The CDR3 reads CASTERDYGYTF. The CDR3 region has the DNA TGTGCCAGCACTGAGAGGGACTATGGCTACACCTTC.

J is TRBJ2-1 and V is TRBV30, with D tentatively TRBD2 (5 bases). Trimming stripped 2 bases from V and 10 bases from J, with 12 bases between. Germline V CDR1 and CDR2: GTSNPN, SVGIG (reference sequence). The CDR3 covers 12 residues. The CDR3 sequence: CAWSPTGEEQFF. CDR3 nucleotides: TGTGCCTGGAGTCCTACCGGGGAGGAGCAGTTCTTC. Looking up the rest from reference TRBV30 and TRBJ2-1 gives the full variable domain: SQTIHQWPATLVQPVGSPLSLECTVEGTSNPNLYWYRQAAGRGLQLLFYSVGIGQISSEVPQNLSASRPQDRQFILSSKKLLLSDSGFYLCAWSPTGEEQFFGPGTRLTVL.

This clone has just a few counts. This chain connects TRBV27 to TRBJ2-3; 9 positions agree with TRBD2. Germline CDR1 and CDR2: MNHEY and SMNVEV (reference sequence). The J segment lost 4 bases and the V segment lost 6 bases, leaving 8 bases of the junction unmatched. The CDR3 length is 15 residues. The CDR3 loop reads CASSISGSVADTQYF. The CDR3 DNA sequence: TGTGCCAGCAGCATTAGCGGGAGTGTTGCAGATACGCAGTATTTT.

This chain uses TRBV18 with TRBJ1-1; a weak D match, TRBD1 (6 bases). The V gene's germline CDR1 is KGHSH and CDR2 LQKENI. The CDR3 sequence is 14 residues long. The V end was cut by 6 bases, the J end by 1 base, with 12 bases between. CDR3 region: CASSAGVANTEAFF. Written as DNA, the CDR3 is TGTGCCAGCTCGGCAGGGGTGGCGAACACTGAAGCTTTCTTT.

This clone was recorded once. The DNA for the CDR3 is TGTGCCAGCAGCTCCTTAGCGGGTATCTCCTACAATGAGCAGTTCTTC. Residues: CASSSLAGISYNEQFF. The V call is TRBV11-2, the J call TRBJ2-1, with 7 bases aligning to TRBD2. Trimming cost V 4 bases and J 0 bases; bases outside gene matches: 6. The CDR3 runs to 16 residues. CDR1 is SGHAT, CDR2 FQNNGV, per germline.

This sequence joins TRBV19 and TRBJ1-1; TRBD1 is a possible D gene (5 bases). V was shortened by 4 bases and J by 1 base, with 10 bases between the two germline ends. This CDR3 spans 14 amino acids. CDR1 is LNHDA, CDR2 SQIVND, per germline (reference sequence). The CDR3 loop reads CASSRLGQNTEAFF. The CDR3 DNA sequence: TGTGCCAGTAGTAGACTTGGACAGAACACTGAAGCTTTCTTT.

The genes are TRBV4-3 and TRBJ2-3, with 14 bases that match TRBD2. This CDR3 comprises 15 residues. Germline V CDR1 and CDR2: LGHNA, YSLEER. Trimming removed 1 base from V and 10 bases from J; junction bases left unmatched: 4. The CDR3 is CASSQGLAGGRSQYF. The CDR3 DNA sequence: TGCGCCAGCAGCCAAGGACTAGCGGGGGGGAGGTCGCAGTATTTT.

The CDR3 region is CASSYRQVEHEQYF. The CDR3 DNA follows: TGTGCCAGCAGTTACCGACAGGTTGAACACGAGCAGTACTTC. The gene calls are TRBV6-5 and TRBJ2-7; tentatively, D is TRBD1 (6 bases). The V end was cut by 2 bases, the J end by 5 bases, with 13 bases between. The V gene's germline CDR1 is MNHEY and CDR2 SVGAGI. The CDR3 has 14 amino acids.

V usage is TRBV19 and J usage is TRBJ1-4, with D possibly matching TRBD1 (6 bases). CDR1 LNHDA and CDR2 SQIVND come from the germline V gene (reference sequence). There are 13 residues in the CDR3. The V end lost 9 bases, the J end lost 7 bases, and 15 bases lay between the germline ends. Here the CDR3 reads CASNRVESEKLFF. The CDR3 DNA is TGTGCCAGCAACAGGGTCGAGAGTGAAAAACTGTTTTTT. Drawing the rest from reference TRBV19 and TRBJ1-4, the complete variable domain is DGGITQSPKYLFRKEGQNVTLSCEQNLNHDAMYWYRQDPGQGLRLIYYSQIVNDFQKGDIAEGYSVSREKKESFPLTVTSAQKNPTAFYLCASNRVESEKLFFGSGTQLSVL.

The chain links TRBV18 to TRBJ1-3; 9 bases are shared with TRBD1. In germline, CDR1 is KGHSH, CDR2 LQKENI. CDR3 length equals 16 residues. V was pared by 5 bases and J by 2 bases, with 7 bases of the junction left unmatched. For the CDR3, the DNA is TGTGCCAGCTCAGGAATACAGGGGGCGGCTGGAAACACCATATATTTT. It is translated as CASSGIQGAAGNTIYF.

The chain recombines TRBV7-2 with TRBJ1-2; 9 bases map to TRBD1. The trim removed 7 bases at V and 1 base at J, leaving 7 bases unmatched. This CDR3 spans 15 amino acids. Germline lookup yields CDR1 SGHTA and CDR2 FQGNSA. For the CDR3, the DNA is TGTGCCAGCACCGTACAGGGGGCTATTAACTATGGCTACACCTTC. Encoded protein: CASTVQGAINYGYTF.

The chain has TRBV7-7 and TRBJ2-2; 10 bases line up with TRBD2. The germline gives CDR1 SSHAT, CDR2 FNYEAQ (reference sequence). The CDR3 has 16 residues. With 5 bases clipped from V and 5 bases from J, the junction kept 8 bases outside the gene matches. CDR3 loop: CASSESGGAGTGELFF. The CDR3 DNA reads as TGTGCCAGCAGCGAGAGCGGGGGGGCCGGAACCGGGGAGCTGTTTTTT. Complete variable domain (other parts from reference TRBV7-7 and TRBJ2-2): GAGVSQSPRYKVTKRGQDVTLRCDPISSHATLYWYQQALGQGPEFLTYFNYEAQPDKSGLPSDRFSAERPEGSISTLTIQRTEQRDSAMYRCASSESGGAGTGELFFGEGSRLTVL.

Written as DNA, the CDR3 is TGTGCCAGCAGGGGAGAGGGCCATGAGCAGTTCTTC. This encodes CASRGEGHEQFF. The rearrangement links TRBV2 to TRBJ2-1; tentatively, D is TRBD2 (5 bases). Trimming took off 6 bases at V and 8 bases at J, with 11 bases between the two ends. CDR1 and CDR2 from the germline V gene are SNHLY and FYNNEI. The length of the CDR3 is 12 residues.